The entry below describes one T cell receptor (beta chain). The data belong to a study of CD8+ T cells in alopecia areata. V gave up 1 base and J gave up 11 bases, with 4 bases separating them. This CDR3 contains 10 residues. Germline CDR1 reads MNHNS; CDR2 reads SASEGT. Stated treatment: oral pan-JAK inhibitor, 5-10 mg twice daily. RNA extraction was followed by reverse transcription into cDNA, which acted as the sequencing template. Using immunoSEQ multiplex PCR, the repertoire was profiled, and TCRdb retains in-frame clones only, with some absent. The table includes about 200,000 clones, around two fifths detected once.

The sample was CD4+ T cells sorted from blood, taken at week 34, from a patient treated with tofacitinib. The chain couples TRBV6-1 to TRBJ2-3; D is uncertain. This TCR was recovered from a human donor with alopecia areata. The CDR3 DNA reads as TGTGCCAGCAGTGAAGTTAAGCAGTATTTT. Protein: CASSEVKQYF.